The sequence of this TCR beta chain was determined in a study of shared clonotypes between healthy human individuals. Study summary: Three plates were used per donor for CD4 naive, three for CD4 memory, two for CD8 naive and one for CD8 memory. Study observations and caveats: Clonotypes which were not shared had lower generation probabilities than clonotypes that all four donors shared.

Naive CD8 cells comprised CD45RO-negative, CCR7-positively selected cells, excluding terminally differentiated effector memory CD45RA+ cells. Authors' analysis steps: Filtering differed because ImmunoSEQ produced junction-only sequences that carried no quality scores. Some clones are missing from TCRdb's copy, which holds only in-frame ones; the method was immunoSEQ multiplex PCR. The V and J calls and clone size are taken from that table; D and trimming were inferred from the DNA. The data contain about 2 million clones, less than 95% of them seen just once; the ten biggest clones take up more than 0.9%. Germline-derived CDR1 and CDR2 are MDHEN and SYDVKM. V lost 4 bases and J lost 2; bases outside the gene matches: 7. The CDR3 sequence is 16 residues long. Worth noting for this clone: What it binds is not known.

The gene calls are TRBV28 and TRBJ2-7; TRBD1 aligns across 11 bases. Sequencing was carried out using naive CD8+ T cells sorted from blood. The receptor was derived from a man aged 18 to 30 in good health. CDR3 sequence (DNA): TGTGCCAGCAGTTACGACCGGGACAGGGGGACCTACGAGCAGTACTTC. Its protein product is CASSYDRDRGTYEQYF.